These T cell receptor beta chains were read from a single sample in a study of blood T cell repertoires in COVID-19. The data were produced by immunoSEQ multiplex PCR, yet TCRdb's version contains in-frame clones alone and is incomplete. The sample has fewer than 300,000 clones, around 90% seen once. The specimen was peripheral blood. These TCRs come from a man between 18 and 29 years old with active or convalescent COVID-19. Each CDR3 is given with its conserved first and last residue. D genes are given only for firm matches. Clone size is shown for a subset of rows, as once, few, many or a class of expanded clone.

CDR3 protein,CDR3 DNA,V gene,J gene,D gene,clone size
CASSQGQGLGYTF,TGTGCCAGCAGCCAAGGACAGGGTCTTGGCTACACCTTC,TRBV3-1/TRBV3-2,TRBJ1-2,TRBD1,NA
CASSQGGGANTGELFF,TGTGCCAGCAGCCAAGGAGGGGGCGCGAACACCGGGGAGCTGTTTTTT,TRBV3-1/TRBV3-2,TRBJ2-2,TRBD1,NA
CASGLLTTPSSYNEQFF,TGTGCTAGTGGTTTGTTAACTACACCGAGCTCCTACAATGAGCAGTTCTTC,TRBV12-5,TRBJ2-1,NA,NA
CATSSGIGGPQETQYF,TGTGCCACCAGTTCTGGTATCGGGGGGCCCCAAGAGACCCAGTACTTC,TRBV24-1,TRBJ2-5,NA,NA
CASSPRKRPAPLYEQYF,TGTGCCAGCAGCCCCCGAAAGCGTCCGGCCCCCCTCTACGAGCAGTACTTC,TRBV7-9,TRBJ2-7,NA,once
CASRKQGVNTEAFF,TGCGCCAGCAGAAAACAGGGGGTGAACACTGAAGCTTTCTTT,TRBV5-1,TRBJ1-1,TRBD1,NA
CASSQDRGASNQPQHF,TGCGCCAGCAGCCAAGATCGGGGGGCTAGCAATCAGCCCCAGCATTTT,TRBV4-3,TRBJ1-5,NA,NA
CASSRIAQGAYNSPLHF,TGCGCCAGCAGCCGAATCGCACAGGGGGCCTATAATTCACCCCTCCACTTT,TRBV4-3,TRBJ1-6,TRBD1,NA
CASCFYTEAFF,TGTGCCAGCTGTTTCTACACTGAAGCTTTCTTT,TRBV2,TRBJ1-1,NA,NA
CASSEAGTGEQYF,TGTGCCAGCAGTGAAGCGGGGACAGGAGAGCAGTACTTC,TRBV6-1,TRBJ2-7,TRBD1,NA
CASSLMGEVFF,TGTGCCAGCTCCCTCATGGGCGAAGTTTTCTTT,TRBV18,TRBJ1-1,NA,NA
CASSPLDRNEQFF,TGTGCCAGCTCACCACTAGACAGGAATGAGCAGTTCTTC,TRBV18,TRBJ2-1,NA,NA
CASSPGTAELYEAFF,TGCGCCAGCAGCCCCGGGACAGCCGAGCTTTATGAAGCTTTCTTT,TRBV5-1,TRBJ1-1,TRBD1,NA
CASSLTGGSYNSPLHF,TGTGCCAGCAGCTTAACAGGGGGCTCCTATAATTCACCCCTCCACTTT,TRBV7-2,TRBJ1-6,TRBD1,NA
CASSVRDSQPSYGYTF,TGTGCCAGCAGTGTAAGGGACAGCCAACCCTCCTATGGCTACACCTTC,TRBV2,TRBJ1-2,TRBD1,NA
CASSPLADIGGELFF,TGTGCCAGTAGTCCTCTCGCGGACATTGGCGGGGAGCTGTTTTTT,TRBV19,TRBJ2-2,NA,NA
CASSLWEGNVLTF,TGCGCCAGCAGCTTGTGGGAGGGTAACGTCCTGACTTTC,TRBV5-1,TRBJ2-6,TRBD2,NA
CASSFRTTSSYEQYF,TGTGCCAGCAGCTTCCGGACAACTTCCTCCTACGAGCAGTACTTC,TRBV7-9,TRBJ2-7,NA,NA
CASSFPKYSVHEQYF,TGTGCCAGCAGTTTCCCCAAATATAGTGTCCACGAGCAGTACTTC,TRBV27,TRBJ2-7,NA,NA
CASSYLRLAGGTYEQYF,TGTGCCAGCAGTTACTTAAGACTAGCGGGGGGGACCTACGAGCAGTACTTC,TRBV6-2/TRBV6-3,TRBJ2-7,TRBD2,NA
CASSDRGNYGYTF,TGTGCCAGCAGTGACCGAGGAAACTATGGCTACACCTTC,TRBV2,TRBJ1-2,NA,NA
CASSEYGTSSYEQYF,TGCGCCAGCAGTGAGTACGGGACTAGCTCCTACGAGCAGTACTTC,TRBV10-2,TRBJ2-7,TRBD2,NA
CASSSSLARNNEQFF,TGTGCCAGCAGCTCCTCGCTAGCTAGGAACAATGAGCAGTTCTTC,TRBV7-6,TRBJ2-1,NA,NA
CASVSGYQETQYF,TGTGCTAGTGTCAGCGGTTATCAAGAGACCCAGTACTTC,TRBV12-5,TRBJ2-5,NA,NA
CASSLGQGAGLREQYF,TGTGCCAGCAGCTTGGGGCAGGGGGCGGGTTTAAGGGAGCAGTACTTC,TRBV5-4,TRBJ2-7,TRBD1,NA
CASSYSVGGSNSPLHF,TGTGCCAGCAGTTATTCCGTGGGGGGAAGTAATTCACCCCTCCACTTT,TRBV6-5,TRBJ1-6,NA,NA